Each of the 15 T cell receptor beta chains below was sequenced from the same sample in a study of blood T cell repertoires in COVID-19. Libraries were prepared by immunoSEQ multiplex PCR; TCRdb keeps only in-frame clonotypes and omits some of them. The sample lists about 180,000 clones, 83% occurring once. The source material was peripheral blood. The receptors stem from a human donor in a cohort sampled during active COVID-19.

This clone was seen many times. The chain links TRBV7-2 to TRBJ2-7, with 14 bases identical to TRBD2. The V and J ends lost 5 bases and 4 bases, in that order; junction bases with no gene match: 7. Germline V gene lookup returns CDR1 SGHTA and CDR2 FQGNSA. This CDR3 contains 16 residues. The CDR3 region has the DNA TGTGCCAGCAGCCTCCTGACTAGCGGGGGGGAGTACGAGCAGTACTTC. Translation gives CASSLLTSGGEYEQYF. The whole variable domain, filled in from reference TRBV7-2 and TRBJ2-7, reads GAGVSQSPSNKVTEKGKDVELRCDPISGHTALYWYRQSLGQGLEFLIYFQGNSAPDKSGLPSDRFSAERTGGSVSTLTIQRTQQEDSAVYLCASSLLTSGGEYEQYFGPGTRLTVT.

This clone was counted a few times. The chain combines TRBV29-1 with TRBJ1-2, with 7 bases identical to TRBD1. This CDR3 spans 13 amino acids. The germline V gene encodes CDR1 SQVTM and CDR2 ANQGSEA. V was clipped by 7 bases and J by 4 bases; unmatched bases: 9. CDR3 amino acids: CSAGGTEIYGYTF. CDR3 DNA sequence: TGCAGCGCTGGGGGGACAGAGATCTATGGCTACACCTTC. Full variable domain (rest looked up from reference TRBV29-1 and TRBJ1-2): SAVISQKPSRDICQRGTSLTIQCQVDSQVTMMFWYRQQPGQSLTLIATANQGSEATYESGFVIDKFPISRPNLTFSTLTVSNMSPEDSSIYLCSAGGTEIYGYTFGSGTRLTVV.

V is TRBV7-2 and J is TRBJ1-3; TRBD1 agrees at 7 bases. This CDR3 region has 13 residues. Germline V lookup: CDR1 SGHTA, CDR2 FQGNSA. The junction had 4 bases not matched to a gene; V was cut back by 5 bases and J by 6 bases. The CDR3 loop is CASSEGQQNTIYF. The CDR3 nucleotides are TGTGCCAGCAGCGAGGGACAGCAAAACACCATATATTTT.

The V gene is TRBV3-1 (or the pseudogene TRBV3-2), the J gene TRBJ2-7, with D maybe TRBD2 (6 bases). This CDR3 is 16 amino acids long. From germline, CDR1 is LGHDT and CDR2 YNNKEL (reference sequence). V lost 1 base to trimming and J lost 2 bases, with 15 bases between them. The CDR3 loop reads CASSQVASALTYEQYF. The CDR3 DNA is TGTGCCAGCAGCCAAGTTGCTAGCGCGTTAACCTACGAGCAGTACTTC.

The chain links TRBV9 to TRBJ1-1; unclear D gene. V lost 0 bases and J lost 4, with 13 bases in between. The CDR3 has 15 residues. Germline CDR1 is SGDLS and CDR2 is YYNGEE. The CDR3 loop is CASSVDPALGTEAFF. As DNA, the CDR3 is TGTGCCAGCAGCGTAGACCCTGCTCTAGGCACTGAAGCTTTCTTT.

V usage is TRBV14 and J usage is TRBJ2-2, with D hard to call. This CDR3 is built from 14 residues. Germline CDR1 is SGHDN and CDR2 is FVKESK. V was cut by 1 base and J by 6 bases, with 9 bases left in between. CDR3 sequence reads: CASSQVAGSGELFF. CDR3 in DNA: TGTGCCAGCAGCCAAGTTGCAGGCTCCGGGGAGCTGTTTTTT. The whole variable domain, filled in from reference TRBV14 and TRBJ2-2, reads EAGVTQFPSHSVIEKGQTVTLRCDPISGHDNLYWYRRVMGKEIKFLLHFVKESKQDESGMPNNRFLAERTGGTYSTLKVQPAELEDSGVYFCASSQVAGSGELFFGEGSRLTVL.

V and J are TRBV27 and TRBJ2-1; tentatively, D is TRBD2 (6 bases). Trimming shortened V by 5 bases and J by 9 bases, and 11 bases separated the two germline ends. Germline V CDR1 and CDR2: MNHEY, SMNVEV (reference sequence). This CDR3 comprises 12 residues. The CDR3 DNA is TGTGCCAGCAGTCCCGGGGGAGCTGAGCAGTTCTTC. This codes for CASSPGGAEQFF.

V is TRBV29-1 and J is TRBJ1-1, with TRBD1 as a possible D gene (6 bases). The CDR3 runs 12 residues. The V gene lost 4 bases and the J gene lost 6 bases, with 12 bases spanning the gap. The germline V gene encodes CDR1 SQVTM and CDR2 ANQGSEA. The CDR3 coding sequence is TGCAGCGTTGGAGCAAGGACAGCTGAAGCTTTCTTT. This codes for CSVGARTAEAFF.

V usage is TRBV28 and J usage is TRBJ1-3; 8 bases agree with TRBD1. Germline V gene sequence: CDR1 MDHEN, CDR2 SYDVKM. V shed 2 bases and J 0 bases; nucleotides not matched to a gene: 0. This CDR3 has 15 amino acids. The CDR3 nucleotides are TGTGCCAGCAGTTTAACAGGGGGCTCTGGAAACACCATATATTTT. Its protein is CASSLTGGSGNTIYF.

The chain uses TRBV6-5 and TRBJ2-7; D unresolved. The CDR3 is 12 amino acids. Between the trimmed V and J ends, which lost 7 bases and 2 bases, there was a span of 9 bases. Germline-derived CDR1 and CDR2 are MNHEY and SVGAGI. Written as DNA, the CDR3 is TGTGCCAGCACCGCGGTGACCTACGAGCAGTACTTC. Amino acid sequence: CASTAVTYEQYF.

V and J are TRBV28 and TRBJ1-1; D ambiguous. CDR3 length: 15 amino acids. CDR1 and CDR2 (germline): MDHEN, SYDVKM. The V end was cut by 5 bases, the J end by 1 base, with 14 bases between. CDR3 protein: CASSAPGSPNTEAFF. In DNA form, the CDR3 reads TGTGCCAGCAGTGCCCCCGGGAGCCCGAACACTGAAGCTTTCTTT.

The rearrangement links TRBV18 to TRBJ2-1; TRBD2 might be the D (6 bases). From germline, CDR1 is KGHSH and CDR2 LQKENI. V lost 3 bases, J lost 10 bases, and 22 bases lay in between. There are 16 residues in the CDR3. The CDR3 here is CASSPSQDSFGGEQFF. DNA of the CDR3: TGTGCCAGCTCACCCAGCCAGGACTCCTTCGGAGGGGAGCAGTTCTTC.

The chain combines TRBV7-2 with TRBJ1-3; a possible D gene is TRBD1 (6 bases). This CDR3 comprises 14 residues. V gave up 3 bases and J gave up 12 bases, with 18 bases separating them. The germline gives CDR1 SGHTA, CDR2 FQGNSA. CDR3 DNA: TGTGCCAGCAGCTTTAGGGACACCCCCTCCAACATATATTTT. It codes for CASSFRDTPSNIYF.

This CDR3 is CASSPVGRGGWTEAFF. The CDR3 DNA reads as TGTGCCAGCAGCCCCGTGGGCAGGGGTGGGTGGACTGAAGCTTTCTTT. The chain has TRBV6-2 or TRBV6-3 and TRBJ1-1; TRBD1 might be the D (6 bases). V lost 6 bases and J 5 bases, leaving 22 bases between the germline ends. The CDR3 spans 16 residues. Germline CDR1 MNHEY, CDR2 SVGEGT.

Remarks on this clone: A junction boundary mismatches the germline segment, possibly from a read error. V is TRBV7-7 and J is TRBJ2-7, with 10 bases identical to TRBD2. Germline V CDR1 and CDR2: SSHAT, FNYEAQ (reference sequence). The CDR3 sequence is 15 residues long. The CDR3 spells CASSPSGGGPYEQYF. DNA of the CDR3: TGTGCTAGCAGCCCGAGCGGGGGGGGTCCCTACGAGCAGTACTTC.